The 17 T cell receptor beta chains below all came from one sample that was sequenced in a study of regulatory T cells in long-lasting Graves disease. Time point denoted: newly diagnosed GD, antithyroid drugs for less than 3 months. The TCR library was made from RNA extracted from PBMCs. Through Arm-PCR of CDR3 regions and iRepertoire HTBI primers, TCR beta libraries were built. One entry per CDR3 protein results from TCRdb running MiXCR on the multiplex PCR reads. The repertoire holds roughly 380,000 distinct CDR3 sequences, with about 14% as singletons. Specimen: peripheral blood mononuclear cells (PBMCs), collected at new diagnosis, from a patient treated with antithyroid drugs. These receptors were taken from a female donor with Graves disease.

This clonotype was found many times. The J gene is TRBJ1-6, the V gene TRBV27; the D gene is possibly TRBD1 (5 bases). V was shortened by 6 bases and J by 7 bases, with 13 bases between the two germline ends. This CDR3 is 14 amino acids long. The germline V gene has CDR1 MNHEY and CDR2 SMNVEV (reference sequence). CDR3 sequence (DNA): TGTGCCAGCAGACCCGACAGAACAAATTCACCCCTCCACTTT. Protein sequence: CASRPDRTNSPLHF.

A note on this clonotype: A much larger clone lies one base from this, so it may be a read error. This chain uses TRBV9 with TRBJ2-7; 9 nucleotides line up with TRBD2. Germline V gene sequence: CDR1 SGDLS, CDR2 YYNGEE. The CDR3 extends over 14 amino acids. CDR3 bases: TGTGCCAGCATCGTAGCTAGCGGGACCTACGAGCAGTACTTC. Protein: CASIVASGTYEQYF.

This clonotype showed up many times. V is TRBV15 and J is TRBJ1-1; no clear D gene. Germline V CDR1 and CDR2: LNHNV, YYDKDF (reference sequence). Trimming shortened V by 0 bases and J by 8 bases, and 7 bases separated the two germline ends. CDR3 size: 12 residues. For the CDR3, the DNA is TGTGCCACCAGCAGAGATCAACAGGAAGCTTTCTTT. Encoded protein: CATSRDQQEAFF.

This clonotype was seen ten or more times. V and J are TRBV12-3 or TRBV12-4 and TRBJ1-4; D is unclear. The CDR3 is made up of 15 amino acids. Trimming took 5 bases from V and 8 from J, leaving 18 bases between them. CDR3 coding DNA: TGTGCCAGCAGTCTACACAGTGGTTTGGGGGAAAAACTGTTTTTT. Its protein is CASSLHSGLGEKLFF.

This clonotype has a count of ten or more. The rearrangement links TRBV5-1 to TRBJ2-3, with 7 bases that match TRBD2. This CDR3 region has 15 residues. Germline assignment: CDR1 SGHRS and CDR2 YFSETQ. After removal of 0 bases from V and 3 bases from J, the junction contained 4 bases not matched to a gene. CDR3 nucleotides: TGCGCCAGCAGCTTGGGTGCGGGAGAAACAGATACGCAGTATTTT. This gives the protein CASSLGAGETDTQYF.

This clonotype showed up many times. The rearrangement links TRBV6-5 to TRBJ2-1; a weak D match, TRBD1 (5 bases). The germline gives CDR1 MNHEY, CDR2 SVGAGI. CDR3 size: 17 residues. V was trimmed by 0 bases and J by 1 base, leaving 13 bases between them. Here the CDR3 DNA reads TGTGCCAGCAGTTACTCGCCCAGGGTGTTATCCTACAATGAGCAGTTCTTC. Protein sequence: CASSYSPRVLSYNEQFF.

This chain uses TRBV10-3 with TRBJ1-5; 10 bases are a match to TRBD1. In germline, CDR1 is ENHRY, CDR2 SYGVKD. V dropped 3 bases and J dropped 7; count of bases not matched to a gene: 3. The CDR3 is 14 residues long. CDR3 nucleotides: TGTGCCATCAGTGACCCGGGACAGGGGCAGCCCCAGCATTTT. Its protein is CAISDPGQGQPQHF.

The chain joins TRBV5-1 to TRBJ2-1; the match to TRBD1 covers 10 bases. Losses at the gene ends were 4 bases for V and 6 bases for J; bases not matched to a gene: 13. This CDR3 region has 17 residues. Germline CDR1 and CDR2: SGHRS and YFSETQ. The CDR3 sequence is CASSPFPPGTGVNEQFF. The CDR3 nucleotides read TGCGCCAGCAGCCCCTTTCCCCCGGGGACAGGGGTCAATGAGCAGTTCTTC.

This clonotype was counted once. This may be a read error: a much more frequent sequence differs by one nucleotide. The CDR3 here is CASSFGGTGGAAGSHEQYF. The CDR3 nucleotides are TGTGCCAGCAGTTTCGGCGGGACAGGGGGCGCAGCCGGGTCCCACGAGCAGTACTTC. The chain uses TRBV7-2 and TRBJ2-7; 12 bases map to TRBD1. The CDR3 extends over 19 amino acids. CDR1 and CDR2 from the germline V gene are SGHTA and FQGNSA. Losses at the gene ends were 6 bases for V and 5 bases for J; bases not matched to a gene: 20.

This clonotype was counted a few times. CDR3 nucleotide sequence: TGTGCCAGCAGCTTAAGGACTAGCGGTCCCGAGACCCAGTACTTC. It yields the protein CASSLRTSGPETQYF. This chain uses TRBV7-3 with TRBJ2-5; the match to TRBD2 covers 10 bases. CDR3 length: 15 amino acids. The trim removed 1 base at V and 5 bases at J, leaving 4 bases unmatched. Germline V gene sequence: CDR1 SGHTA, CDR2 FQGTGA.

In its sample, this clonotype was seen a few times. The rearrangement joins TRBV28 to TRBJ1-2; 10 nucleotides line up with TRBD1. The length of the CDR3 is 14 residues. Looked up from germline, CDR1 is MDHEN and CDR2 is SYDVKM. The trim removed 2 bases at V and 8 bases at J, leaving 5 bases unmatched. The CDR3 protein is CASSLRDRGGGYTF. Here the CDR3 DNA reads TGTGCCAGCAGTTTACGGGACAGGGGTGGCGGCTACACCTTC.

This chain joins TRBV10-3 and TRBJ2-3, with 12 bases that match TRBD2. Germline CDR1 ENHRY, CDR2 SYGVKD. CDR3 length: 16 residues. J lost 6 bases, V lost 5 bases, and 9 bases had no gene match. This chain's CDR3 is CAISLTSGSDSDTQYF. CDR3 nucleotides: TGTGCCATCAGTCTGACTAGCGGGAGTGATTCCGATACGCAGTATTTT.

For this clonotype: A single base separates this from a much larger clone, so it may be a read error. This chain connects TRBV10-3 to TRBJ2-1; 8 bases map to TRBD1. With V trimmed by 9 bases and J by 1 base, 8 bases remained unmatched. The CDR3 runs 15 residues. In germline, CDR1 is ENHRY, CDR2 SYGVKD. CDR3 sequence: CAIREQGVSYNEQFF. In nucleotides, the CDR3 is TGTGCCATAAGAGAACAGGGGGTATCCTACAATGAGCAGTTCTTC.

V usage is TRBV20-1 and J usage is TRBJ2-1; 8 positions match TRBD2. Germline values: CDR1 DFQATT, CDR2 SNEGSKA (reference sequence). The CDR3 is 17 amino acids. The V gene end was trimmed by 5 bases and the J gene end by 9 bases; junction bases not matched to a gene: 21. The CDR3 DNA reads TGCAGTGCTTTCCTCCGGCCTAGCGGGTCCCTAGGGGGTGAGCAGTTCTTC. This gives the protein CSAFLRPSGSLGGEQFF.

This clonotype was seen ten or more times. This chain uses TRBV7-9 with TRBJ1-4; D not certain. Looked up from germline, CDR1 is SEHNR and CDR2 is FQNEAQ (reference sequence). V was shortened by 0 bases and J by 5 bases, with 10 bases between the two germline ends. The CDR3 runs 15 residues. CDR3 loop: CASSLAARQNEKLFF. CDR3 bases: TGTGCCAGCAGCTTAGCGGCCAGACAAAATGAAAAACTGTTTTTT.

In the case of this clonotype: A much larger clone is a single base away; this may be a read error. The V gene is TRBV14, the J gene TRBJ2-2, with D tentatively TRBD2 (6 bases). The CDR3 runs to 13 residues. CDR1 and CDR2 from the germline V gene are SGHDN and FVKESK. The CDR3 spells CASSQSTTGGLFF. In nucleotides, the CDR3 is TGTGCCAGCAGCCAATCGACCACCGGGGGGCTGTTTTTT.

In its sample, this clonotype was seen many times. The chain recombines TRBV20-1 with TRBJ2-1, with D perhaps being TRBD1 or TRBD2 (6 bases each). V was shortened by 3 bases and J by 4 bases, with 16 bases between the two germline ends. The germline V gene encodes CDR1 DFQATT and CDR2 SNEGSKA (reference sequence). This CDR3 comprises 15 residues. The CDR3 bases are TGCAGTGCTAGTGTTGGTGGGGGGACATACAATGAGCAGTTCTTC. Protein sequence: CSASVGGGTYNEQFF.